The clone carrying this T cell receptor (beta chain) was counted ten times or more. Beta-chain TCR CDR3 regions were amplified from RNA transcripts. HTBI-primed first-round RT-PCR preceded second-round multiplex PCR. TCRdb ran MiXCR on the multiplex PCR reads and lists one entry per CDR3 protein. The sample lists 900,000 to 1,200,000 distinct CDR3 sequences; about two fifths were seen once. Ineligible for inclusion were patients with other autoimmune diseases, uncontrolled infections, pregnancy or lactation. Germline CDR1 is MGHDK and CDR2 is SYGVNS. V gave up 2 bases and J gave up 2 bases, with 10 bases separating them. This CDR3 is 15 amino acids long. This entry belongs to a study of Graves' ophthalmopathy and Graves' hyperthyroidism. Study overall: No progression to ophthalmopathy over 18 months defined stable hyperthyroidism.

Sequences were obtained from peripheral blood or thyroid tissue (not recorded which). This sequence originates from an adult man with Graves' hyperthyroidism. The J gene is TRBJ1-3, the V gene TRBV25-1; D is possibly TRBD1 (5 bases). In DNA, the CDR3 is TGTGCCAGCAGTGAAATGGGGGGACCTGGAAACACCATATATTTT. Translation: CASSEMGGPGNTIYF.